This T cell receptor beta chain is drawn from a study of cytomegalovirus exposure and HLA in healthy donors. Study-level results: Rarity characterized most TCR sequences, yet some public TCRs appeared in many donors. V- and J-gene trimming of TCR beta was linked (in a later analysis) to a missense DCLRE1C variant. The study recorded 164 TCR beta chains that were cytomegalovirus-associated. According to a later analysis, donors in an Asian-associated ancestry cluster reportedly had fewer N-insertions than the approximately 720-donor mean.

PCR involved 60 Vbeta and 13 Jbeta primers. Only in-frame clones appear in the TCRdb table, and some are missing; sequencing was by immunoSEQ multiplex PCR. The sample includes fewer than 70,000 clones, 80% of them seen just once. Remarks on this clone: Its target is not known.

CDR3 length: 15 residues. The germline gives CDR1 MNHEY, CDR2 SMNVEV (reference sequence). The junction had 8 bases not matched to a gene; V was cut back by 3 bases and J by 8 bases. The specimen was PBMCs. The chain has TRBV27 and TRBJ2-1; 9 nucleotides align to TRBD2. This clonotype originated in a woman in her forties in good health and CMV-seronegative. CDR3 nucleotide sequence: TGTGCCAGCAGTTTGGATAGCGGGAGAGTCTATGAGCAGTTCTTC. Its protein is CASSLDSGRVYEQFF.